This T cell receptor beta chain was retrieved from a study of graft-versus-host responses after intestinal transplantation. Measured with immunoSEQ multiplex PCR; TCRdb has only the in-frame clones, and not every one. There are about 110,000 clones in the sample; around 90% occur only once, and about 0.2% lies in the top ten. With respect to this clone: Its target is not known.

The study's findings and limits: Recipient marrow contained GvH clones, some of which appeared first in ileum or blood.

Germline V CDR1 and CDR2: SGHVS, FNYEAQ. This CDR3 has 13 amino acids. Deletions cut 2 bases from V and 6 bases from J, with 9 bases between. V gene TRBV7-6 combines with J gene TRBJ2-3, with D hard to call. The specimen was unstimulated CD4+ T cells sorted from spleen or lymph node cells, collected before transplant. This TCR derives from a human donor who was the organ donor for an intestinal transplant. The CDR3 is CASSLPASDTQYF. The CDR3 DNA is TGTGCCAGCAGCTTACCGGCCTCGGATACGCAGTATTTT.